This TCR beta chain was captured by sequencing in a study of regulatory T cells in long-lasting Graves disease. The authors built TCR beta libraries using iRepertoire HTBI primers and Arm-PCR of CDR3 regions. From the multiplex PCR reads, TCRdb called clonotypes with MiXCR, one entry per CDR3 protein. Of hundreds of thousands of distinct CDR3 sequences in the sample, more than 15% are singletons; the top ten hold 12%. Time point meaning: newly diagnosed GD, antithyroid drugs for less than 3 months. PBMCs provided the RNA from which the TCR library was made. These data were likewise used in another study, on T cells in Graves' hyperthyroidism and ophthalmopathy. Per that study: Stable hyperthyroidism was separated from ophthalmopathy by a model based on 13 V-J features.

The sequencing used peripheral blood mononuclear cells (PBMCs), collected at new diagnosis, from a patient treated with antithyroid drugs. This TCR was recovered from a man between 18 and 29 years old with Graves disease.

The CDR3 DNA is TGCGCCAGCAGCCCTAGCGGGAGCGAGACCCAGTACTTC. Amino acid sequence: CASSPSGSETQYF. The chain has TRBV5-1 and TRBJ2-5; TRBD2 matches at 10 bases. The V gene end was trimmed by 4 bases and the J gene end by 5 bases; junction bases not matched to a gene: 2. This CDR3 is built from 13 residues. Germline V gene data show CDR1 as SGHRS and CDR2 as YFSETQ.